The 31 T cell receptor beta chains below all came from one sample that was sequenced in a study of cytomegalovirus exposure and HLA in healthy donors (dated 2017 in TCRdb). Library preparation was by the immunoSEQ multiplex PCR assay. A mixture of 60 forward primers for TCR Vbeta segments and 13 reverse primers for TCR Jbeta segments was used in the multiplex PCR. This immuneACCESS table, as held by TCRdb, lists in-frame sequences with V and J called but not all clones. Of the missing ones, under half trace to an unresolved V gene in checked studies; the others have no known cause. This sample comprises about 160,000 clones, under 90% of them detected only once. Approximately 4.5% of the sample lies in the top ten. Sequenced sample: PBMCs. The receptor set was obtained from a man between 25 and 39 years old in good health and CMV-seronegative.

The rearrangement uses TRBV30 and TRBJ1-2; D gene uncertain. The germline V gene has CDR1 GTSNPN and CDR2 SVGIG (reference sequence). Trimming removed 3 bases from V and 4 bases from J, with 6 bases in between. This CDR3 is 11 amino acids long. This chain's CDR3 is CAWRESYGYTF. The CDR3 nucleotides are TGTGCCTGGAGGGAGAGCTATGGCTACACCTTC.

This rearrangement joins TRBV5-1 to TRBJ2-2, with TRBD2 identical over 11 bases. V trimming: 6 bases; J trimming: 0 bases; junction bases outside the gene matches: 4. Per germline, CDR1 SGHRS and CDR2 YFSETQ. The CDR3 is 16 amino acids. CDR3 DNA sequence: TGCGCCAGCACCCTAGCGGGGGGATCGAACACCGGGGAGCTGTTTTTT. It is translated as CASTLAGGSNTGELFF. The full variable domain, its missing parts supplied by reference TRBV5-1 and TRBJ2-2, is KAGVTQTPRYLIKTRGQQVTLSCSPISGHRSVSWYQQTPGQGLQFLFEYFSETQRNKGNFPGRFSGRQFSNSRSEMNVSTLELGDSALYLCASTLAGGSNTGELFFGEGSRLTVL.

The genes are TRBV29-1 and TRBJ2-1; TRBD1 is a possible D gene (5 bases). The V gene's germline CDR1 is SQVTM and CDR2 ANQGSEA. The CDR3 runs 11 residues. Trimming pared 6 bases from V and 9 bases from J, leaving 12 bases between. The CDR3 spells CSVHRTGEQFF. The CDR3 nucleotides read TGCAGCGTCCACAGGACGGGTGAGCAGTTCTTC.

By sample fraction, this clone is medium-sized. This chain joins TRBV28 and TRBJ1-2, with a tentative D call TRBD1 (5 bases). This CDR3 has 12 residues. The V and J ends lost 9 bases and 4 bases respectively, with 12 bases between them. Germline V gene lookup returns CDR1 MDHEN and CDR2 SYDVKM. CDR3 nucleotide sequence: TGTGCCAGTTCGACAGAGCGCTATGGCTACACCTTC. Its translation: CASSTERYGYTF.

The rearrangement links TRBV14 to TRBJ1-4; D gene ambiguous. V was clipped by 1 base and J by 0 bases, with 6 bases between them. CDR3 length: 15 amino acids. Germline V gene data show CDR1 as SGHDN and CDR2 as FVKESK. CDR3 region: CASSQARATNEKLFF. The CDR3 bases are TGTGCCAGCAGCCAAGCAAGAGCAACTAATGAAAAACTGTTTTTT.

This clone occurred once. The rearrangement joins TRBV9 to TRBJ1-2, with TRBD1 as a possible D gene (6 bases). V was cut by 4 bases and J by 4 bases, with 17 bases left in between. Germline V gives CDR1 SGDLS, CDR2 YYNGEE. The CDR3 runs to 15 residues. DNA of the CDR3: TGTGCCAGCAGCTCATCCGCGGACAGTGCCTATGGCTACACCTTC. This translates into CASSSSADSAYGYTF.

For this clone: An end of the junction does not agree with germline; a read error may underlie this. The V and J genes are TRBV7-9 and TRBJ2-7, with 9 positions matching TRBD2. The germline V gene has CDR1 SEHNR and CDR2 FQNEAQ (reference sequence). The CDR3 sequence is 14 residues long. CDR3 nucleotide sequence: TGTTCCAGCAGCTTCTTAGCGGGAGAAGAGGTGCAGTACTTC. Amino acid sequence: CSSSFLAGEEVQYF.

The chain has TRBV7-2 and TRBJ1-1; 7 bases line up with TRBD1. The CDR3 spans 13 residues. The germline gives CDR1 SGHTA, CDR2 FQGNSA. The V segment lost 5 bases and the J segment 3 bases; nucleotides outside the gene matches: 3. The CDR3 sequence: CASSNDRDTEAFF. CDR3 in DNA: TGTGCCAGCAGCAACGACAGGGACACTGAAGCTTTCTTT.

The chain uses TRBV27 and TRBJ1-1, with D perhaps TRBD1 (6 bases). V was shortened by 5 bases and J by 0 bases, with 25 bases between the two germline ends. The CDR3 length is 19 residues. Germline values: CDR1 MNHEY, CDR2 SMNVEV (reference sequence). CDR3 DNA: TGTGCCAGCAGTGGCACCCAGCGGGGGGCAATATTGGTGAACACTGAAGCTTTCTTT. It codes for CASSGTQRGAILVNTEAFF.

This clone has a handful of counts. This chain joins TRBV7-9 and TRBJ1-1, with 8 nucleotides matching TRBD1. Germline V gives CDR1 SEHNR, CDR2 FQNEAQ (reference sequence). The V gene end was trimmed by 5 bases and the J gene end by 1 base; junction bases not matched to a gene: 6. The CDR3 contains 15 residues. Written as DNA, the CDR3 is TGTGCCAGCAGCCGACGGGACAGGCGGAACACTGAAGCTTTCTTT. Its protein product is CASSRRDRRNTEAFF.

This clone was observed a single time. The J gene is TRBJ1-1, the V gene TRBV29-1; D gene uncertain. CDR3 length: 14 residues. Germline-derived CDR1 and CDR2 are SQVTM and ANQGSEA. V shed 5 bases and J shed 1 base, with 14 bases lying between them. The CDR3 here is CSVLSGLRNTEAFF. In DNA, the CDR3 is TGCAGCGTTCTTAGTGGGCTGAGGAACACTGAAGCTTTCTTT.

This clone was seen more than once but under ten times. The chain has TRBV29-1 and TRBJ1-1; TRBD1 might be the D (5 bases). CDR1 and CDR2 (germline): SQVTM, ANQGSEA. The CDR3 runs 12 residues. The germline V and J ends were trimmed by 4 bases and 8 bases, with 14 bases remaining between them. CDR3 bases: TGCAGCGTTGGGGCAGGGTCAGGAGAAGCTTTCTTT. Residues: CSVGAGSGEAFF.

Details on this clone: This same CDR3 is encoded by further DNA sequences in the sample. The rearrangement uses TRBV5-1 and TRBJ2-1, with a tentative D call TRBD2 (6 bases). The CDR3 has 15 residues. V shed 0 bases and J shed 3 bases, with 10 bases lying between them. Germline CDR1 and CDR2: SGHRS and YFSETQ. The CDR3 bases are TGCGCCAGCAGCTTGGAGACTAGTGGCTACAATGAGCAGTTCTTC. The encoded protein is CASSLETSGYNEQFF.

The chain has TRBV18 and TRBJ1-5; a weak D match, TRBD1 (6 bases). V lost 0 bases and J lost 3, with 15 bases in between. The V gene's germline CDR1 is KGHSH and CDR2 LQKENI. The CDR3 extends over 17 amino acids. CDR3 bases: TGTGCCAGCTCACCACCGATTTCACCAGGGGTCAATCAGCCCCAGCATTTT. Its translation: CASSPPISPGVNQPQHF.

In DNA form, the CDR3 reads TGTGCCAGCAGACAGTCTAGCGGGGGGGCCTATACGCAGTATTTT. Protein product: CASRQSSGGAYTQYF. The chain carries TRBV6-5 and TRBJ2-3; 12 bases line up with TRBD2. The V gene end was trimmed by 6 bases and the J gene end by 7 bases; junction bases not matched to a gene: 8. CDR3 length equals 15 residues. Germline V gene data show CDR1 as MNHEY and CDR2 as SVGAGI.

With regard to this clone: Because it lacks the conserved phenylalanine or tryptophan at the end, this CDR3 is likely a read error. The chain joins TRBV9 to TRBJ1-1, with D maybe TRBD1 (6 bases). CDR1 is SGDLS and CDR2 is YYNGEE in the germline V gene. This CDR3 comprises 14 residues. Trimming cost V 1 base and J 4 bases, with 11 bases left between them. The CDR3 DNA is TGTGCCAGCAGCGTAAGTAGGGGGTTCACTGAAGCTTTCCTT. Translating gives CASSVSRGFTEAFL.

The rearrangement uses TRBV5-1 and TRBJ2-7; TRBD2 matches at 10 bases. Germline CDR1 reads SGHRS; CDR2 reads YFSETQ. This CDR3 has 14 residues. After removal of 0 bases from V and 7 bases from J, the junction contained 4 bases not matched to a gene. CDR3 nucleotide sequence: TGCGCCAGCAGCTTGGGGCTAGCGGGAGTGGAGCAGTACTTC. Translated: CASSLGLAGVEQYF.

This clone was seen only once. This chain links TRBV6-5 with TRBJ1-2, with D maybe TRBD1 (6 bases). This CDR3 is built from 15 residues. The ends were cut back, 0 bases at V and 4 bases at J, with 12 bases in the middle. Germline V gene sequence: CDR1 MNHEY, CDR2 SVGAGI. CDR3 sequence: CASSYSDSAIYGYTF. The CDR3 DNA reads TGTGCCAGCAGTTACTCGGACAGTGCGATCTATGGCTACACCTTC.

The genes are TRBV5-3 and TRBJ2-2; D may be TRBD2 (5 bases). TRBV5-3 is filed as an ORF, its function uncertain. The CDR3 is made up of 11 amino acids. The ends were cut back, 5 bases at V and 7 bases at J, with 6 bases in the middle. CDR3 DNA: TGTGCCAGAAGGGGGAGCGGGGAGCTGTTTTTT. It codes for CARRGSGELFF.

The chain has TRBV27 and TRBJ2-5; 7 positions match TRBD1. The CDR3 loop spans 16 amino acids. Germline V gene lookup returns CDR1 MNHEY and CDR2 SMNVEV (reference sequence). Germline trimming cut 4 bases from V and 2 bases from J; bases unmatched to any gene: 10. The CDR3 sequence: CASSSFVTGDQETQYF. The CDR3 nucleotides read TGTGCCAGCAGTTCCTTTGTTACAGGGGATCAAGAGACCCAGTACTTC.

The CDR3 nucleotides are TGTGCCAGCAGCGGGATGATTGCGGGGGGGGTCACCGGGGAGCTGTTTTTT. This encodes CASSGMIAGGVTGELFF. This chain links TRBV7-8 with TRBJ2-2; 9 bases map to TRBD2. This CDR3 has 17 amino acids. The germline gives CDR1 SGHVS, CDR2 FQNEAQ. After removal of 5 bases from V and 4 bases from J, the junction contained 11 bases not matched to a gene.

This clone was observed once. The chain has TRBV29-1 and TRBJ1-1, with 7 bases fitting TRBD1. The CDR3 runs to 13 residues. CDR1 is SQVTM, CDR2 ANQGSEA, per germline. V lost 4 bases and J lost 3; bases outside the gene matches: 5. CDR3 in amino acids: CSVGDSWDTEAFF. The CDR3, as DNA: TGCAGCGTTGGGGACAGCTGGGACACTGAAGCTTTCTTT.

This clone was found a few times. The CDR3 DNA reads as TGTGCCAGCAGCGTAGGGGGCGGCCTTCGTAGCACTGAAGCTTTCTTT. Protein product: CASSVGGGLRSTEAFF. The chain carries TRBV9 and TRBJ1-1; D might be TRBD1 (5 bases). V lost 0 bases and J 4 bases, leaving 16 bases between the germline ends. The CDR3 sequence is 16 residues long. CDR1 is SGDLS and CDR2 is YYNGEE in the germline V gene.

V usage is TRBV28 and J usage is TRBJ2-6; D may be TRBD1 (6 bases). V was trimmed by 6 bases and J by 2 bases, leaving 14 bases between them. CDR3 length: 16 amino acids. CDR1 MDHEN and CDR2 SYDVKM come from the germline V gene. CDR3 sequence reads: CASRTNRVPGANVLTF. The DNA for the CDR3 is TGTGCCAGCAGAACCAACAGGGTTCCTGGGGCCAACGTCCTGACTTTC. The full variable domain, in which reference TRBV28 and TRBJ2-6 provide the parts outside the CDR3, is DVKVTQSSRYLVKRTGEKVFLECVQDMDHENMFWYRQDPGLGLRLIYFSYDVKMKEKGDIPEGYSVSREKKERFSLILESASTNQTSMYLCASRTNRVPGANVLTFGAGSRLTVL.

The V gene is TRBV9, the J gene TRBJ2-1, with 10 bases aligning to TRBD2. This CDR3 comprises 15 residues. Unmatched junction bases numbered 2, after V lost 3 bases and J lost 2 bases. Germline CDR1 reads SGDLS; CDR2 reads YYNGEE. The DNA for the CDR3 is TGTGCCAGCAGCGCTACTAGCGGGGCCTACAATGAGCAGTTCTTC. Amino acid sequence: CASSATSGAYNEQFF.

The chain links TRBV6-5 to TRBJ2-2; tentative D call: TRBD2 (6 bases). This CDR3 has 15 amino acids. Germline lookup yields CDR1 MNHEY and CDR2 SVGAGI. Between the trimmed V and J ends, which lost 6 bases and 0 bases, there was a span of 11 bases. CDR3 nucleotide sequence: TGTGCCAGCAGCAAGGGACTCCCGAACACCGGGGAGCTGTTTTTT. It codes for CASSKGLPNTGELFF.

This chain links TRBV18 with TRBJ2-1, with 7 bases fitting TRBD1. Germline lookup yields CDR1 KGHSH and CDR2 LQKENI. This CDR3 contains 16 residues. The J segment lost 6 bases and the V segment lost 6 bases, leaving 14 bases of the junction unmatched. CDR3 in DNA: TGTGCCAGCTCTAACCTCGACAGGGCCGCAGGCAATGAGCAGTTCTTC. It yields the protein CASSNLDRAAGNEQFF.

This clone appeared a few times. This chain uses TRBV4-3 with TRBJ1-2; no reliable D call. The V gene lost 1 base and the J gene lost 8 bases, with 5 bases spanning the gap. In germline, CDR1 is LGHNA, CDR2 YSLEER. The CDR3 sequence is 11 residues long. CDR3 nucleotides: TGCGCCAGCAGCCAAGGGCGGGGCTACACCTTC. Protein: CASSQGRGYTF.

The chain recombines TRBV5-8 with TRBJ1-1; 9 bases fit TRBD1. CDR3 length: 15 amino acids. Germline values: CDR1 SGHTS, CDR2 YDEGEE. V lost 3 bases, J lost 4 bases, and 7 bases stayed unmatched. The CDR3 protein is CASSSYRGRSTEAFF. Written as DNA, the CDR3 is TGTGCCAGCAGCTCCTACAGGGGGCGGAGCACTGAAGCTTTCTTT.

The chain uses TRBV5-6 and TRBJ1-1; D gene uncertain. V was shortened by 0 bases and J by 1 base, with 4 bases between the two germline ends. The germline CDR1 and CDR2 sequences are SGHDT and YYEEEE. CDR3 length equals 13 residues. Here the CDR3 DNA reads TGTGCCAGCAGCTTGGCCAGGAACACTGAAGCTTTCTTT. This codes for CASSLARNTEAFF.

CDR3 sequence reads: CASSLLRESNEQYF. The CDR3 DNA sequence: TGTGCCAGCAGTTTGTTGCGGGAGTCAAACGAGCAGTACTTC. The chain uses TRBV27 and TRBJ2-7; 7 nucleotides align to TRBD2. The V gene end was trimmed by 3 bases and the J gene end by 5 bases; junction bases not matched to a gene: 7. Germline V gene data show CDR1 as MNHEY and CDR2 as SMNVEV (reference sequence). CDR3 length: 14 residues.